These 14 T cell receptor beta chains originate from one sample sequenced in a study of T cells expressing NK-cell markers. TCRdb processed the 5' RACE reads again and assigns one entry to each CDR3 protein, with no DNA. There are about 160,000 distinct CDR3 sequences in the sample, with around 18% held by the top ten. Input material: blood T cells: a sorted CD56 or NKG2C T cell subset, CD4+ or CD8+ T cells, or bulk PBMC T cells (not recorded which). The receptor set was obtained from a woman aged 18-70 years in good health.

V usage is TRBV7-2 and J usage is TRBJ1-2; the D call from TCRdb, TRBD1, cannot be confirmed without DNA. This CDR3 has 14 amino acids. Germline loops: CDR1 SGHTA, CDR2 FQGNSA. The CDR3 is CASSPGTGGIGYTF. The full variable domain, completed using reference TRBV7-2 and TRBJ1-2, is GAGVSQSPSNKVTEKGKDVELRCDPISGHTALYWYRQSLGQGLEFLIYFQGNSAPDKSGLPSDRFSAERTGGSVSTLTIQRTQQEDSAVYLCASSPGTGGIGYTFGSGTRLTVV.

This chain links TRBV7-2 with TRBJ1-5; with no DNA, the TCRdb D assignment of TRBD1 cannot be verified. Germline CDR1 and CDR2: SGHTA and FQGNSA. This CDR3 is 17 amino acids long. The CDR3 reads CASSHPPGTGGLQPQHF.

The chain has TRBV12-3 or TRBV12-4 and TRBJ2-5. The CDR3 sequence is 13 residues long. CDR3 region: CASRLDNQETQYF.

V and J are TRBV11-1 and TRBJ2-2; TCRdb outputs TRBD1, but without DNA this stays unchecked. Germline loops: CDR1 SGHAT, CDR2 FQDESV (reference sequence). This CDR3 has 16 amino acids. The CDR3 loop is CASTLTGTGRTGELFF.

J is TRBJ1-3 and V is TRBV20-1; the TCRdb call, TRBD1, lacks DNA for checking. Germline V gives CDR1 DFQATT, CDR2 SNEGSKA (reference sequence). This CDR3 has 14 residues. The CDR3 is CSARTGSSGNTIYF.

The rearrangement uses TRBV9 and TRBJ2-2; TCRdb's D call, TRBD1, is unchecked because there is no DNA. CDR3 size: 15 residues. Germline loops: CDR1 SGDLS, CDR2 YYNGEE. CDR3 in amino acids: CASRTGTTNTGELFF.

This sequence joins TRBV7-9 and TRBJ1-1; TCRdb names TRBD1, which stays unverified in the absence of DNA. The CDR3 spans 16 residues. Germline-derived CDR1 and CDR2 are SEHNR and FQNEAQ (reference sequence). CDR3: CASSLQGSRGWTEAFF.

This rearrangement joins TRBV30 to TRBJ2-7; TCRdb's D call, TRBD1, is unchecked because there is no DNA. Germline lookup yields CDR1 GTSNPN and CDR2 SVGIG (reference sequence). CDR3 length equals 16 residues. This chain's CDR3 is CAWGPGSAILFYEQYF.

This chain connects TRBV7-2 to TRBJ2-1; TCRdb's assignment of TRBD1 cannot be checked, as there is no DNA. Germline V gene data show CDR1 as SGHTA and CDR2 as FQGNSA. The length of the CDR3 is 13 residues. This chain's CDR3 is CASSSGQDREQFF.

V usage is TRBV20-1 and J usage is TRBJ2-7; TCRdb selects TRBD2, and the lack of DNA leaves this call unchecked. Germline V gene data show CDR1 as DFQATT and CDR2 as SNEGSKA (reference sequence). CDR3 length equals 12 residues. The CDR3 sequence is CARLAGGREQYF.

The chain uses TRBV4-1 and TRBJ1-4. The germline CDR1 and CDR2 sequences are MGHRA and YSYEKL. The CDR3 consists of 15 residues. The CDR3 spells CASSQMGRREWGLFF.

The V call is TRBV12-3 or TRBV12-4, the J call TRBJ2-5; TCRdb reports TRBD1, a call that lacks DNA to check it against. The CDR3 covers 15 residues. This CDR3 is CASSHGAGRQETQYF.

The chain employs TRBV12-3 or TRBV12-4 and TRBJ1-1; checking the TCRdb D call of TRBD1 is not possible without DNA. This CDR3 comprises 15 residues. The CDR3 loop is CASSLAGGAGVAAFF.

The chain links TRBV7-9 to TRBJ1-2. Looked up from germline, CDR1 is SEHNR and CDR2 is FQNEAQ (reference sequence). This CDR3 has 14 residues. This CDR3 reads CASSLLEANYGYTF.